The 18 T cell receptor beta chains given below trace back to one sample, sequenced in a study of blood T cells in healthy people across ages. Then a second PCR, running roughly 6 to 11 cycles, was carried out with a sample-barcoded 5' primer and a J-beta primer mix. TCRdb called the 5' RACE reads again in MiXCR, with one record for every CDR3 protein. The sample holds around 1.5 million distinct CDR3 sequences, about 32% seen once. Sequencing used blood. These receptor sequences come from a woman aged 25-40 years in good health.

This chain links TRBV28 with TRBJ2-3; 8 positions match TRBD1. This CDR3 has 12 amino acids. Germline V gene sequence: CDR1 MDHEN, CDR2 SYDVKM. CDR3 in amino acids: CVSGQVTDTQYF. DNA for the CDR3: TGTGTGTCGGGACAGGTCACAGATACGCAGTATTTT.

This sequence joins TRBV6-1 and TRBJ2-1; tentatively, D is TRBD2 (5 bases). Germline V gene data show CDR1 as MNHNS and CDR2 as SASEGT. Deletions cut 4 bases from V and 0 bases from J, with 19 bases between. The CDR3 contains 18 residues. The CDR3 nucleotides are TGTGCCAGCAGTGGGACGGAGAGGGATTGGGGCTCCTACAATGAGCAGTTCTTC. Translating it yields CASSGTERDWGSYNEQFF.

This clonotype has only a few counts. The V and J genes are TRBV27 and TRBJ2-1; 7 bases fit TRBD2. CDR3 length: 17 residues. Germline V gives CDR1 MNHEY, CDR2 SMNVEV (reference sequence). J was trimmed by 8 bases and V by 3 bases; bases with no gene match: 16. The CDR3: CASSFTHLGEGLDEQFF. CDR3 sequence (DNA): TGTGCCAGCAGTTTTACCCATCTAGGGGAGGGCCTCGATGAGCAGTTCTTC.

This clonotype has just a few counts. The CDR3, as DNA: TGCGCCAGCAGCCAAGGTCTACTAGCGGCTAACAATGAGCAGTACTTC. Protein product: CASSQGLLAANNEQYF. This chain joins TRBV4-1 and TRBJ2-7, with 8 bases fitting TRBD2. CDR1 is MGHRA, CDR2 YSYEKL, per germline. Trimming cost V 1 base and J 7 bases; bases outside gene matches: 12. This CDR3 spans 16 amino acids.

Points on this clonotype: Its ends do not fully match the called genes, so a read error is possible. V is TRBV10-3 and J is TRBJ2-7; D is perhaps TRBD2 (6 bases). CDR1 ENHRY and CDR2 SYGVKD come from the germline V gene. The CDR3 length is 13 residues. The CDR3 region has the DNA TGTACCATCAGTGGCGGGGTCCTCTACGAGCAGTACTTC. Translated: CTISGGVLYEQYF.

The chain links TRBV5-1 to TRBJ2-1; TRBD2 might be the D (6 bases). CDR1 is SGHRS, CDR2 YFSETQ, per germline. The V end lost 4 bases, the J end lost 1 base, and 15 bases lay between the germline ends. CDR3 length equals 16 residues. The CDR3 DNA reads TGCGCCAGCAGCCCGTGGGGGGAGTCGTCCTACAATGAGCAGTTCTTC. Protein: CASSPWGESSYNEQFF.

This clonotype has only one observation. A much larger clone lies one base from this, so it may be a read error. This chain links TRBV7-2 with TRBJ1-4, with 7 positions matching TRBD1. The V segment lost 7 bases and the J segment 10 bases; nucleotides outside the gene matches: 12. This CDR3 is 14 amino acids long. From germline, CDR1 is SGHTA and CDR2 FQGNSA. CDR3 coding DNA: TGTGCCAGCATCTCCCGGGACAGAGTGGGAAAACTGTTTTTT. This encodes CASISRDRVGKLFF.

The rearrangement links TRBV5-1 to TRBJ1-1; a possible D gene is TRBD1 (5 bases). The germline V gene encodes CDR1 SGHRS and CDR2 YFSETQ. This CDR3 region has 13 residues. Trimming took 2 bases from V and 7 from J, leaving 12 bases between them. CDR3 residues: CASSFQGLGEAFF. CDR3 DNA sequence: TGCGCCAGCAGCTTTCAGGGCTTGGGTGAAGCTTTCTTT.

This chain uses TRBV11-2 with TRBJ2-1; D is unclear. The length of the CDR3 is 15 residues. V lost 7 bases, J lost 2 bases, and 15 bases lay in between. The germline gives CDR1 SGHAT, CDR2 FQNNGV. CDR3 sequence: CASKNRLEPYNEQFF. In DNA, the CDR3 is TGTGCCAGCAAGAATAGGCTCGAGCCCTACAATGAGCAGTTCTTC.

The chain carries TRBV6-6 and TRBJ2-3, with D perhaps matching TRBD1 or TRBD2 (5 bases each). The CDR3 is 15 residues long. Per germline, CDR1 MNHNY and CDR2 SVGAGI (reference sequence). V was pared by 5 bases and J by 0 bases, with 12 bases between. Written as DNA, the CDR3 is TGTGCCAGCAGTCGGCAGGGACCTAGCACAGATACGCAGTATTTT. It encodes CASSRQGPSTDTQYF.

This clonotype was seen a single time. V usage is TRBV3-1 and J usage is TRBJ1-6; D gene unclear. Per germline, CDR1 LGHDT and CDR2 YNNKEL (reference sequence). The germline V and J ends were trimmed by 4 bases and 7 bases, with 14 bases remaining between them. The CDR3 runs 15 residues. The CDR3: CASSPTPSHNSPLHF. CDR3 DNA sequence: TGTGCCAGCAGCCCTACGCCGAGTCACAATTCACCCCTCCACTTT. Using reference TRBV3-1 and TRBJ1-6 for the parts outside the CDR3, the full variable domain is DTAVSQTPKYLVTQMGNDKSIKCEQNLGHDTMYWYKQDSKKFLKIMFSYNNKELIINETVPNRFSPKSPDKAHLNLHINSLELGDSAVYFCASSPTPSHNSPLHFGNGTRLTVT.

This clonotype has only one observation. A read error may account for a junction end that differs from germline. This rearrangement joins TRBV18 to TRBJ1-1; D not certain. The CDR3 has 14 amino acids. Germline V gene data show CDR1 as KGHSH and CDR2 as LQKENI. Here the CDR3 reads CASSPQSFRTEAFF. The DNA for the CDR3 is TGTGCCAGCTCGCCACAGTCCTTTCGCACTGAAGCTTTCTTT.

The J gene is TRBJ2-1, the V gene TRBV5-6, with 11 bases lining up with TRBD2. The CDR3 is 14 amino acids. Germline V lookup: CDR1 SGHDT, CDR2 YYEEEE. The trim removed 4 bases at V and 9 bases at J, leaving 6 bases unmatched. The CDR3 reads CASSLTSGSFEQFF. CDR3 DNA sequence: TGTGCCAGCAGCCTAACTAGCGGGAGTTTTGAGCAGTTCTTC.

This chain connects TRBV5-8 to TRBJ2-5; D call uncertain. This CDR3 is built from 13 residues. Germline V CDR1 and CDR2: SGHTS, YDEGEE. Trimming shortened V by 2 bases and J by 5 bases, and 10 bases separated the two germline ends. CDR3 nucleotide sequence: TGTGCCAGCAGCTTAGGGATTGCGGAGACCCAGTACTTC. Its translation: CASSLGIAETQYF.

This rearrangement joins TRBV20-1 to TRBJ1-2, with D perhaps matching TRBD1 (6 bases). Germline V gene data show CDR1 as DFQATT and CDR2 as SNEGSKA (reference sequence). Trimming shortened V by 0 bases and J by 6 bases, and 17 bases separated the two germline ends. This CDR3 contains 15 residues. CDR3 coding DNA: TGCAGTGCTAGAGATCAGAGAAGGGGGGTTAATGGCTACACCTTC. Translation: CSARDQRRGVNGYTF.

This sequence joins TRBV20-1 and TRBJ2-7; 9 bases map to TRBD2. The CDR3 is 13 residues long. Germline assignment: CDR1 DFQATT and CDR2 SNEGSKA (reference sequence). J gave up 4 bases and V 8 bases, and 9 bases lay outside the gene matches. The CDR3 spells CSLLARGGYEQYF. The DNA of the CDR3 is TGCAGTCTGCTAGCGCGGGGGGGGTACGAGCAGTACTTC.

The genes are TRBV29-1 and TRBJ1-1; D gene unclear. Germline CDR1 SQVTM, CDR2 ANQGSEA. V was clipped by 3 bases and J by 0 bases, with 5 bases between them. The CDR3 covers 12 residues. The CDR3 region has the DNA TGCAGCGTTGAGGGCTTGAACACTGAAGCTTTCTTT. Protein product: CSVEGLNTEAFF.

J is TRBJ1-4 and V is TRBV25-1; 8 bases are shared with TRBD1. Germline V gives CDR1 MGHDK, CDR2 SYGVNS. There are 15 residues in the CDR3. V trimming: 4 bases; J trimming: 5 bases; junction bases outside the gene matches: 6. The DNA of the CDR3 is TGTGCCAGCAGTGCTGACAGGGACAGGAATGAAAAACTGTTTTTT. Protein sequence: CASSADRDRNEKLFF.